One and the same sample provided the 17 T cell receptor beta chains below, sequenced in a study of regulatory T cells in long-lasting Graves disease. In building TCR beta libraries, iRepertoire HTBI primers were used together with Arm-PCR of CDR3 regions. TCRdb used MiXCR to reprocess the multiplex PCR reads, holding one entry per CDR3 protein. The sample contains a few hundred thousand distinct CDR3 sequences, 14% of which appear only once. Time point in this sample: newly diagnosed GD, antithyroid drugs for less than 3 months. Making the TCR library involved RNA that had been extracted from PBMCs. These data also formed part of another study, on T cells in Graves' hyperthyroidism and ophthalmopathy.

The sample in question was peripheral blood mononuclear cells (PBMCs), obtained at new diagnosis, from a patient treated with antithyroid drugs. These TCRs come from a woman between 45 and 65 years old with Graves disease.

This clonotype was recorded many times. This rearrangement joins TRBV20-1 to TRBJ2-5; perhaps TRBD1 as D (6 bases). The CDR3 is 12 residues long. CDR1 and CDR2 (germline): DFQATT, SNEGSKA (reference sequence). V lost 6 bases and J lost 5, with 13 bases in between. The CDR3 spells CSANREWETQYF. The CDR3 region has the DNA TGCAGTGCCAACAGGGAGTGGGAGACCCAGTACTTC.

The DNA of the CDR3 is TGTGCCAGACAGGGGGGGGAGACCCAGTACTTC. It codes for CARQGGETQYF. The chain uses TRBV30 and TRBJ2-3; TRBD1 matches at 9 bases. Gene TRBJ2-5 matches the end of the DNA better, so the J call may be wrong. From germline, CDR1 is GTSNPN and CDR2 SVGIG (reference sequence). The length of the CDR3 is 11 residues.

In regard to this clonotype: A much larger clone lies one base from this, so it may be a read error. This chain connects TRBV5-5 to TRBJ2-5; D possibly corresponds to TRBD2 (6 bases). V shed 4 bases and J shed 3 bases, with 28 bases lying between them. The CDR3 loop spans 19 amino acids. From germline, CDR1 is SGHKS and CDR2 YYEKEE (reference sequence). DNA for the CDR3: TGTGCCAGCAGCGGGAAAAACGGGCCGGCGGGAACCCCAAAAGAGACCCAGTACTTC. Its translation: CASSGKNGPAGTPKETQYF.

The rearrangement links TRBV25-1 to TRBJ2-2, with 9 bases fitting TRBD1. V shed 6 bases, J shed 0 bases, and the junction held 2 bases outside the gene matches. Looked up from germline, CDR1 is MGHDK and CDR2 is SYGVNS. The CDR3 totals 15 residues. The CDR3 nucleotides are TGTGCCAGCAGAGGACAGGGGTCGAACACCGGGGAGCTGTTTTTT. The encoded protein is CASRGQGSNTGELFF.

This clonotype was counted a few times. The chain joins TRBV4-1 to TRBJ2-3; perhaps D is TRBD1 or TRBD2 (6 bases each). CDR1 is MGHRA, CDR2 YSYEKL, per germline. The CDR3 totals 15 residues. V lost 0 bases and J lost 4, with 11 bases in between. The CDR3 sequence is CASSQEAGGADTQYF. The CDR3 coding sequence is TGCGCCAGCAGCCAAGAGGCCGGGGGCGCAGATACGCAGTATTTT.

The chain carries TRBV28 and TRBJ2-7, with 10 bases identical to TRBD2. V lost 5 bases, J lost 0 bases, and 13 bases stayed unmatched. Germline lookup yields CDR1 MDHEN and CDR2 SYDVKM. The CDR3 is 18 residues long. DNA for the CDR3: TGTGCCAGCAGTCCCTTCAGCATCTCTAGCGGGAGCTCCTACGAGCAGTACTTC. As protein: CASSPFSISSGSSYEQYF.

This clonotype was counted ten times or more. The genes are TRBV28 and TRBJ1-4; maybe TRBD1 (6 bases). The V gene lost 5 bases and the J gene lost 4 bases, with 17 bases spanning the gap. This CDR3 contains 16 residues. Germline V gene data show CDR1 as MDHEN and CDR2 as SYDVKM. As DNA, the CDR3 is TGTGCCAGCAGTGCCCCAGGGGAGGGGAATAATGAAAAACTGTTTTTT. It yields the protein CASSAPGEGNNEKLFF.

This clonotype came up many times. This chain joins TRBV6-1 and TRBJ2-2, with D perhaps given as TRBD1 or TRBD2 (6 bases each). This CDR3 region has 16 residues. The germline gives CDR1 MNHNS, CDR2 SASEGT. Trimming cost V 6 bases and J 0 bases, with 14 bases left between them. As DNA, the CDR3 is TGTGCCAGCAGGGAGGGACATAGCGCGAACACCGGGGAGCTGTTTTTT. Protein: CASREGHSANTGELFF.

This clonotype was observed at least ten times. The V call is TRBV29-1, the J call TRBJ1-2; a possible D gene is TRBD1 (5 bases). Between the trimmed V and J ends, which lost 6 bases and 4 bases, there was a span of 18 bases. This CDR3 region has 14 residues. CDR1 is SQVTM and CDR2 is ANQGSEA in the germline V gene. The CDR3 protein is CSVLRDGASYGYTF. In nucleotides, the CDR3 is TGCAGCGTACTCAGGGACGGGGCCTCCTATGGCTACACCTTC.

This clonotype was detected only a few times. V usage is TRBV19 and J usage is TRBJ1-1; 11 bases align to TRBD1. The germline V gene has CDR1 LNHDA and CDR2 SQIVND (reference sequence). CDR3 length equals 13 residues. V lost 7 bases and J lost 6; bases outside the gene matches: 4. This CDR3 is CASTGQGASEAFF. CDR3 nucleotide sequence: TGTGCCAGTACCGGACAGGGGGCATCTGAAGCTTTCTTT.

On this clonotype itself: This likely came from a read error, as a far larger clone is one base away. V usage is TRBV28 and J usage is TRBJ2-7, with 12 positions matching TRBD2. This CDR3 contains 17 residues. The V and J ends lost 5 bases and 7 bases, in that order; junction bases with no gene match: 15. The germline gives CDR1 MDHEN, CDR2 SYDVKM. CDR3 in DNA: TGTGCCAGCAGTCCGCCATGGACTAGCGGGATCACCAATGAGCAGTACTTC. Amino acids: CASSPPWTSGITNEQYF.

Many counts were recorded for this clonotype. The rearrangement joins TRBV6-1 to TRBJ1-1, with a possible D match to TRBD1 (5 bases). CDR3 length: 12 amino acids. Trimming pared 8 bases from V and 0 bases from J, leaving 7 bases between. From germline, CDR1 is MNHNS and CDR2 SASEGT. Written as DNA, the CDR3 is TGTGCCAGCGGGGGACTGAACACTGAAGCTTTCTTT. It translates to CASGGLNTEAFF.

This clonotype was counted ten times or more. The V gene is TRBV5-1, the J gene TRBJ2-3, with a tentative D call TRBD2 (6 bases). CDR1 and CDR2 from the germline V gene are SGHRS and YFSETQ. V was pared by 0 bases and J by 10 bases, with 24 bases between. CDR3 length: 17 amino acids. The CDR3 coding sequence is TGCGCCAGCAGCTTGGTGGGGGACTCCGCAGGTCGAAGGGCGCAGTATTTT. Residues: CASSLVGDSAGRRAQYF.

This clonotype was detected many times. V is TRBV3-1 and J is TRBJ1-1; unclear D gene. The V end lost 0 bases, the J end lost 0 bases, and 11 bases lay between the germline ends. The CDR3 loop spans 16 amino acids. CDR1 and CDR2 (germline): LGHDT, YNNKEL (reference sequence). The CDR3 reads CASSQEVYGMNTEAFF. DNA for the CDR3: TGTGCCAGCAGCCAAGAGGTGTACGGGATGAACACTGAAGCTTTCTTT.

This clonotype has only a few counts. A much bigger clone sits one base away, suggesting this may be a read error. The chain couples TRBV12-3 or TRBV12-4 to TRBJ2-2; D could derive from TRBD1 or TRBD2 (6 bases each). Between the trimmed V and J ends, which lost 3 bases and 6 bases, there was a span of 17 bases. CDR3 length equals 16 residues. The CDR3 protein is CASSLGVTGGAGELFF. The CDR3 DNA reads TGTGCCAGCAGTTTGGGGGTGACAGGAGGGGCCGGGGAGCTGTTTTTT.

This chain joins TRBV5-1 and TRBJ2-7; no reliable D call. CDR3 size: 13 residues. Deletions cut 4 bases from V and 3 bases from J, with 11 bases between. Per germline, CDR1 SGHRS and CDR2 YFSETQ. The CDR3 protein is CASSVFIGYEQYF. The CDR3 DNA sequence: TGCGCCAGCAGCGTATTTATAGGCTACGAGCAGTACTTC.

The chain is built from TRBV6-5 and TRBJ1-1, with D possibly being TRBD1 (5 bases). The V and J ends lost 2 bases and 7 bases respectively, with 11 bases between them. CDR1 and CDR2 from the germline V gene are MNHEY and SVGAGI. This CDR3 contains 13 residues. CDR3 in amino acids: CASSYPQGFEAFF. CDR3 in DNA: TGTGCCAGCAGTTACCCCCAGGGTTTTGAAGCTTTCTTT.